Below are 15 T cell receptor beta chains sequenced from a single sample in a study of CD8+ T cells in alopecia areata. cDNA reverse transcribed from extracted RNA served as the sequencing template. Some clones are missing from TCRdb's copy, which holds only in-frame ones; the method was immunoSEQ multiplex PCR. The sample gives around 100,000 clones, less than 75% of which show up once; approximately 12% is in the top ten. Described treatment: oral pan-JAK inhibitor, 5-10 mg twice daily. This specimen consisted of CD8+ T cells sorted from blood, obtained at week 24, from a patient treated with tofacitinib. Receptor source: a human donor with alopecia areata.

This clone came up a few times. The chain combines TRBV25-1 with TRBJ1-6; the match to TRBD1 covers 7 bases. Germline V gives CDR1 MGHDK, CDR2 SYGVNS. Unmatched junction bases numbered 4, after V lost 0 bases and J lost 5 bases. The CDR3 loop spans 16 amino acids. Here the CDR3 DNA reads TGTGCCAGCAGTGAATATCTTCAGGGGGATAATTCACCCCTCCACTTT. Its translation is CASSEYLQGDNSPLHF.

The CDR3 coding sequence is TGTGCCAGCAGTTACTCGACAGGGAGCGAGCAGTACTTC. Amino acid sequence: CASSYSTGSEQYF. This chain connects TRBV6-5 to TRBJ2-7; 7 bases are a match to TRBD1. The CDR3 loop spans 13 amino acids. The ends lost 0 bases at V and 6 bases at J; junction bases unmatched: 2. Germline CDR1 and CDR2: MNHEY and SVGAGI.

The gene calls are TRBV27 and TRBJ2-5; 12 bases line up with TRBD2. The CDR3 runs to 15 residues. Trimming cost V 4 bases and J 2 bases; bases outside gene matches: 2. Germline V gene lookup returns CDR1 MNHEY and CDR2 SMNVEV (reference sequence). The CDR3 protein is CASSYTSGGQETQYF. CDR3 in DNA: TGTGCCAGCAGTTACACTAGCGGGGGGCAAGAGACCCAGTACTTC.

The chain joins TRBV5-4 to TRBJ1-3; D unresolved. V was clipped by 4 bases and J by 4 bases, with 9 bases between them. Germline CDR1 and CDR2: SGHNT and YYREEE (reference sequence). This CDR3 is 13 amino acids long. The CDR3 coding sequence is TGTGCCAGCAGCCTCGGGGAGGGAAACACCATATATTTT. Encoded protein: CASSLGEGNTIYF.

The rearrangement joins TRBV6-5 to TRBJ1-1; 9 bases line up with TRBD1. This CDR3 comprises 14 residues. Germline trimming cut 6 bases from V and 4 bases from J; bases unmatched to any gene: 6. CDR1 and CDR2 from the germline V gene are MNHEY and SVGAGI. CDR3 residues: CASRTGTGITEAFF. The CDR3 region has the DNA TGTGCCAGCAGGACCGGGACAGGGATCACTGAAGCTTTCTTT.

The V gene is TRBV5-4, the J gene TRBJ2-7, with TRBD1 matching over 10 bases. The germline CDR1 and CDR2 sequences are SGHNT and YYREEE (reference sequence). The CDR3 spans 16 residues. The V and J ends lost 4 bases and 4 bases, in that order; junction bases with no gene match: 11. The CDR3 DNA sequence: TGTGCCAGCAGCCAAGAGGGGACAGGGGAAGGGTACGAGCAGTACTTC. Encoded protein: CASSQEGTGEGYEQYF.

This clone was observed a few times. This chain uses TRBV7-2 with TRBJ1-5; D is uncertain. Germline values: CDR1 SGHTA, CDR2 FQGNSA. V was shortened by 7 bases and J by 7 bases, with 11 bases between the two germline ends. The CDR3 runs to 12 residues. CDR3 amino acids: CASTFRGQPQHF. CDR3 sequence (DNA): TGTGCCAGCACCTTTCGAGGGCAGCCCCAGCATTTT.

This clone was observed a few times. The V gene is TRBV5-6, the J gene TRBJ2-7; 11 bases map to TRBD1. J was trimmed by 2 bases and V by 5 bases; bases with no gene match: 0. Germline CDR1 is SGHDT and CDR2 is YYEEEE. This CDR3 spans 13 amino acids. In DNA form, the CDR3 reads TGTGCCAGCAGGGGACAGGGGGCCTACGAGCAGTACTTC. Protein product: CASRGQGAYEQYF.

This chain uses TRBV5-6 with TRBJ2-1; the match to TRBD1 covers 9 bases. Germline V gene sequence: CDR1 SGHDT, CDR2 YYEEEE. V lost 7 bases, J lost 3 bases, and 8 bases stayed unmatched. The CDR3 contains 15 residues. CDR3 nucleotide sequence: TGTGCCAGCCGAACCGGGACAGGGTTCTACAATGAGCAGTTCTTC. This gives the protein CASRTGTGFYNEQFF.

The chain has TRBV29-1 and TRBJ2-3; possibly TRBD2 for D (7 bases). Between the trimmed V and J ends, which lost 4 bases and 1 base, there was a span of 9 bases. This CDR3 is 13 amino acids long. The germline gives CDR1 SQVTM, CDR2 ANQGSEA. The CDR3 reads CSVGRGRTDTQYF. In DNA, the CDR3 is TGCAGCGTTGGGCGGGGGCGCACAGATACGCAGTATTTT.

This clone was counted between two and nine times. The chain joins TRBV19 to TRBJ1-1; D remains unclear. Between the trimmed V and J ends, which lost 5 bases and 0 bases, there was a span of 19 bases. CDR1 is LNHDA and CDR2 is SQIVND in the germline V gene (reference sequence). This CDR3 has 17 residues. The CDR3 spells CASSLAPRGLMNTEAFF. The CDR3 DNA sequence: TGTGCCAGTAGTCTCGCCCCCCGTGGCTTAATGAACACTGAAGCTTTCTTT. Full variable domain (remainder filled in from reference TRBV19 and TRBJ1-1): DGGITQSPKYLFRKEGQNVTLSCEQNLNHDAMYWYRQDPGQGLRLIYYSQIVNDFQKGDIAEGYSVSREKKESFPLTVTSAQKNPTAFYLCASSLAPRGLMNTEAFFGQGTRLTVV.

This clone turned up a few times. V gene TRBV10-3 combines with J gene TRBJ2-7; D is uncertain. Germline V lookup: CDR1 ENHRY, CDR2 SYGVKD. V lost 6 bases and J lost 3, with 15 bases in between. The CDR3 covers 14 residues. The CDR3 DNA sequence: TGTGCCATCAGCCCCCGGGCCCTAGACTACGAGCAGTACTTC. This codes for CAISPRALDYEQYF.

The chain uses TRBV30 and TRBJ1-1; D ambiguous. Trimming cost V 2 bases and J 1 base, with 11 bases left between them. Looked up from germline, CDR1 is GTSNPN and CDR2 is SVGIG (reference sequence). This CDR3 contains 14 residues. This CDR3 is CAWSRPFRNTEAFF. For the CDR3, the DNA is TGTGCCTGGAGTAGGCCGTTTAGGAACACTGAAGCTTTCTTT.

The gene calls are TRBV7-9 and TRBJ1-1; D is ambiguous. V was cut by 0 bases and J by 0 bases, with 5 bases left in between. This CDR3 contains 14 residues. The germline CDR1 and CDR2 sequences are SEHNR and FQNEAQ (reference sequence). The DNA of the CDR3 is TGTGCCAGCAGCTTAGCGCTTGTGAACACTGAAGCTTTCTTT. Translation gives CASSLALVNTEAFF.

The V and J genes are TRBV18 and TRBJ2-3, with TRBD2 identical over 9 bases. Germline CDR1 reads KGHSH; CDR2 reads LQKENI. The ends lost 2 bases at V and 2 bases at J; junction bases unmatched: 17. There are 20 residues in the CDR3. The CDR3 DNA is TGTGCCAGCTCACCAAGAGAGGGAACGCGACTAGCGGTAAACACAGATACGCAGTATTTT. Translating it yields CASSPREGTRLAVNTDTQYF. The variable domain in full, with the rest retrieved from reference TRBV18 and TRBJ2-3, is NAGVMQNPRHLVRRRGQEARLRCSPMKGHSHVYWYRQLPEEGLKFMVYLQKENIIDESGMPKERFSAEFPKEGPSILRIQQVVRGDSAAYFCASSPREGTRLAVNTDTQYFGPGTRLTVL.